Sequencing of this T cell receptor (beta chain) was carried out in a study of blood T cell repertoires in COVID-19. About the study: The cDNA or gDNA used as material had been derived from T cells, B-cell-depleted T cells, or PBMCs.

Adults between roughly 18 and 95 years of age took part from 20 to 25 US areas. As processed by the authors: Reference gene primer amplification in the assay estimated nucleated cell counts. This table comes from immunoSEQ multiplex PCR, and its TCRdb copy is limited to in-frame clones, with some not included. V and J calls and clone size follow that table, whereas D and trimming were derived from the DNA. The sample holds 300,000 to 500,000 clones, 88% seen once. Germline values: CDR1 SGHRS, CDR2 YFSETQ. This CDR3 is built from 13 residues. Trimming took off 0 bases at V and 8 bases at J, with 9 bases between the two ends.

The sample consisted of PBMCs or T cells enriched from blood (not recorded which). The sequence came from a woman in her thirties or forties with acute COVID-19. V gene TRBV5-1 combines with J gene TRBJ2-1, with unresolved D. CDR3 DNA: TGCGCCAGCAGCTTGGATGGGCTCCATGAGCAGTTCTTC. Protein sequence: CASSLDGLHEQFF.